What follows are 30 T cell receptor beta chains derived from one specimen sequenced in a study of preoperative IRX-2 immunotherapy in early breast cancer. Clones were sequenced by immunoSEQ multiplex PCR, and TCRdb holds only the in-frame ones, with some missing. The sample has 25,000 to 30,000 clones, around 90% seen once. This sample's treatment: preoperative locoregional IRX-2 cytokine immunotherapy. Collection of the sample occurred from a patient treated with IRX-2 immunotherapy. The receptors derive from a human donor with breast cancer.

This chain links TRBV7-9 with TRBJ1-6; TRBD1 aligns across 7 bases. The junction had 9 bases not matched to a gene; V was cut back by 4 bases and J by 6 bases. CDR1 is SEHNR, CDR2 FQNEAQ, per germline (reference sequence). There are 16 residues in the CDR3. The chain's CDR3 is CASSYRMTGPNSPLHF. CDR3 nucleotide sequence: TGTGCCAGCAGCTATCGCATGACAGGGCCTAATTCACCCCTCCACTTT.

The rearrangement uses TRBV27 and TRBJ2-3; 7 bases fit TRBD2. V gave up 5 bases and J gave up 10 bases; unmatched junction bases: 9. In germline, CDR1 is MNHEY, CDR2 SMNVEV (reference sequence). This CDR3 comprises 13 residues. The CDR3 region has the DNA TGTGCCAGCAGTCCGGGGGGACCCGCGGCGCAGTATTTT. This translates into CASSPGGPAAQYF.

CDR3 residues: CASSAQETQYF. The CDR3 DNA is TGTGCCAGCAGTGCCCAAGAGACCCAGTACTTC. This chain links TRBV2 with TRBJ2-5; the D is unclear. There are 11 residues in the CDR3. The V gene lost 4 bases and the J gene lost 1 base, with 1 base spanning the gap. CDR1 SNHLY and CDR2 FYNNEI come from the germline V gene.

This clone was recorded a few times. Compared with germline, one end of the junction differs, possibly owing to a read error. V usage is TRBV6-1 and J usage is TRBJ2-7; TRBD1 might be the D (5 bases). This CDR3 region has 12 residues. Germline V gives CDR1 MNHNS, CDR2 SASEGT. The DNA for the CDR3 is TGTGCCAGCAGCGGAGACAGTGAGACGGCCAACTTC. This encodes CASSGDSETANF.

V is TRBV21-1 and J is TRBJ1-1. TRBV21-1 is flagged as a pseudogene. CDR3 size: 11 residues. The CDR3 sequence: CASGRGTEAFF. CDR3 sequence (DNA): TGTGCCTCCGGCCGGGGCACTGAAGCTTTCTTT.

The V gene is TRBV7-8, the J gene TRBJ2-5; the D is unclear. The end of the DNA fits TRBJ2-7 better, so the J call may be wrong. There are 13 residues in the CDR3. Germline assignment: CDR1 SGHVS and CDR2 FQNEAQ. CDR3 protein: CASSLGSDYEQYF. DNA for the CDR3: TGTGCCAGCAGCTTAGGATCAGATTACGAGCAGTACTTC.

By sample share, this clone is medium-sized. This chain links TRBV18 with TRBJ2-5; D is perhaps TRBD2 (5 bases). The CDR3 is 13 amino acids. The germline CDR1 and CDR2 sequences are KGHSH and LQKENI. Trimming took 3 bases from V and 5 from J, leaving 10 bases between them. This chain's CDR3 is CASSPVRGETQYF. Here the CDR3 DNA reads TGTGCCAGCTCACCCGTCCGGGGTGAGACCCAGTACTTC.

The CDR3 spells CASSLQRSGRGSYEQYF. The CDR3, as DNA: TGCGCCAGCAGCCTTCAGAGGTCGGGACGGGGCTCCTACGAGCAGTACTTC. The genes are TRBV5-1 and TRBJ2-7; tentatively, D is TRBD1 or TRBD2 (5 bases each). The CDR3 covers 17 residues. Germline V lookup: CDR1 SGHRS, CDR2 YFSETQ. Trimming removed 4 bases from V and 0 bases from J, with 20 bases in between.

This chain joins TRBV5-4 and TRBJ2-3; TRBD2 is a possible D gene (5 bases). Per the germline V gene, CDR1 is SGHNT and CDR2 is YYREEE (reference sequence). This CDR3 comprises 15 residues. The germline V and J ends were trimmed by 0 bases and 2 bases, with 10 bases remaining between them. CDR3 in DNA: TGTGCCAGCAGCTTGGGACTACAATACACAGATACGCAGTATTTT. Encoded protein: CASSLGLQYTDTQYF. The entire variable domain, with the rest obtained from reference TRBV5-4 and TRBJ2-3, is as follows: ETGVTQSPTHLIKTRGQQVTLRCSSQSGHNTVSWYQQALGQGPQFIFQYYREEENGRGNFPPRFSGLQFPNYSSELNVNALELDDSALYLCASSLGLQYTDTQYFGPGTRLTVL.

Only one count was recorded for this clone. The V gene is TRBV5-4, the J gene TRBJ2-3, with 12 bases fitting TRBD2. CDR3 length equals 15 residues. V lost 3 bases, J lost 9 bases, and 8 bases stayed unmatched. The germline gives CDR1 SGHNT, CDR2 YYREEE (reference sequence). CDR3 sequence: CASSSLAGGPRTQYF. Written as DNA, the CDR3 is TGTGCCAGCAGCTCCCTAGCGGGGGGGCCGCGGACGCAGTATTTT.

The chain recombines TRBV9 with TRBJ1-2; D remains unclear. The length of the CDR3 is 12 residues. Germline CDR1 SGDLS, CDR2 YYNGEE. Between the trimmed V and J ends, which lost 4 bases and 4 bases, there was a span of 8 bases. As DNA, the CDR3 is TGTGCCAGCAGCAGAGAATTCTATGGCTACACCTTC. This encodes CASSREFYGYTF.

V gene TRBV5-1 combines with J gene TRBJ1-1; D is unclear. Germline CDR1 SGHRS, CDR2 YFSETQ. V was shortened by 2 bases and J by 1 base, with 9 bases between the two germline ends. This CDR3 is 14 amino acids long. In nucleotides, the CDR3 is TGCGCCAGCAGCTTAGCACCAGGGAACACTGAAGCTTTCTTT. This sequence encodes CASSLAPGNTEAFF.

The CDR3 sequence is CASTSLVLAGEPTYEQYF. The CDR3 DNA reads TGTGCCAGCACCTCCCTCGTTTTAGCGGGAGAACCCACCTACGAGCAGTACTTC. The chain links TRBV28 to TRBJ2-7, with 9 bases lining up with TRBD2. Trimming cost V 7 bases and J 2 bases; bases outside gene matches: 18. In germline, CDR1 is MDHEN, CDR2 SYDVKM. The CDR3 sequence is 18 residues long.

CDR3 nucleotides: TGTGCCAGCAGTTTATCCGGGAACGATGGCTACACCTTC. This encodes CASSLSGNDGYTF. The V gene is TRBV27, the J gene TRBJ1-2; no reliable D call. Germline V gene data show CDR1 as MNHEY and CDR2 as SMNVEV (reference sequence). The CDR3 runs 13 residues. V lost 0 bases to trimming and J lost 6 bases, with 8 bases between them.

The chain is built from TRBV5-8 and TRBJ2-4; no clear D gene. The length of the CDR3 is 16 residues. V lost 1 base, J lost 9 bases, and 20 bases lay in between. The germline CDR1 and CDR2 sequences are SGHTS and YDEGEE. Written as DNA, the CDR3 is TGTGCCAGCAGCTTGAGAGTCCCCGGCCCAACTCCCATTCAGTACTTC. Translation gives CASSLRVPGPTPIQYF.

The genes are TRBV5-1 and TRBJ2-2; 11 bases fit TRBD2. This CDR3 is built from 16 residues. In germline, CDR1 is SGHRS, CDR2 YFSETQ. The V gene end was trimmed by 5 bases and the J gene end by 1 base; junction bases not matched to a gene: 4. The CDR3: CASRQLAGVNTGELFF. CDR3 bases: TGCGCCAGCAGACAACTAGCGGGGGTGAACACCGGGGAGCTGTTTTTT.

The rearrangement uses TRBV28 and TRBJ2-3, with D hard to call. V lost 3 bases and J lost 7, with 5 bases in between. The CDR3 totals 11 residues. Germline V gives CDR1 MDHEN, CDR2 SYDVKM. DNA of the CDR3: TGTGCCAGCAGTTTTGGCCATACGCAGTATTTT. Amino acids: CASSFGHTQYF.

Within the sample, this clone is medium-sized. This sequence joins TRBV6-1 and TRBJ2-7; D might be TRBD1 or TRBD2, each matching 6 bases. Trimming left V 3 bases short and J 4 bases short, with 16 bases between. Germline assignment: CDR1 MNHNS and CDR2 SASEGT. The CDR3 length is 15 residues. The CDR3 reads CASSEGGTGSYEQYF. The CDR3 DNA sequence: TGTGCCAGCAGTGAGGGGGGTACAGGGTCGTACGAGCAGTACTTC.

The chain is built from TRBV7-6 and TRBJ2-2, with D unclear. The length of the CDR3 is 14 residues. Looked up from germline, CDR1 is SGHVS and CDR2 is FNYEAQ. The V end was cut by 1 base, the J end by 3 bases, with 6 bases between. In nucleotides, the CDR3 is TGTGCCAGCAGCTTAGGGCAGTACACCGGGGAGCTGTTTTTT. As protein: CASSLGQYTGELFF.

The chain recombines TRBV7-2 with TRBJ2-7; 8 bases agree with TRBD2. Germline V gene lookup returns CDR1 SGHTA and CDR2 FQGNSA. This CDR3 comprises 17 residues. V shed 1 base and J 4 bases; nucleotides not matched to a gene: 12. The DNA of the CDR3 is TGTGCCAGCAGCTTAGAGGCGACGCGACTAGCGCAGTACGAGCAGTACTTC. It specifies CASSLEATRLAQYEQYF.

The gene calls are TRBV5-1 and TRBJ2-3; D gene uncertain. The CDR3 spans 14 residues. The germline CDR1 and CDR2 sequences are SGHRS and YFSETQ. V was shortened by 1 base and J by 3 bases, with 9 bases between the two germline ends. In DNA, the CDR3 is TGCGCCAGCAGCTTGCGACCTGGGACAGATACGCAGTATTTT. Amino acid sequence: CASSLRPGTDTQYF.

This chain connects TRBV7-8 to TRBJ1-3; D remains ambiguous. Trimming stripped 1 base from V and 1 base from J, with 5 bases between. Germline values: CDR1 SGHVS, CDR2 FQNEAQ. This CDR3 has 14 amino acids. CDR3: CASSLELSGNTIYF. DNA of the CDR3: TGTGCCAGCAGCTTAGAATTGTCTGGAAACACCATATATTTT.

J is TRBJ1-2 and V is TRBV28; D is ambiguous. This CDR3 is 13 amino acids long. The ends were cut back, 2 bases at V and 6 bases at J, with 10 bases in the middle. In germline, CDR1 is MDHEN, CDR2 SYDVKM. CDR3 DNA: TGTGCCAGCAGTTTAAACCACTGGGATGGCTACACCTTC. This encodes CASSLNHWDGYTF.

The chain joins TRBV4-1 to TRBJ2-7; TRBD1 might be the D (6 bases). Trimming left V 1 base short and J 0 bases short, with 16 bases between. Germline CDR1 is MGHRA and CDR2 is YSYEKL. The CDR3 runs to 17 residues. The CDR3 is CASSQGLYRDTSYEQYF. The CDR3 region has the DNA TGCGCCAGCAGCCAAGGTCTCTACCGGGACACCTCCTACGAGCAGTACTTC.

The CDR3, as DNA: TGTGCCAGTATAGCCAAAAACATTCAGTACTTC. Its translation: CASIAKNIQYF. The gene calls are TRBV19 and TRBJ2-4; D is unresolved. V was pared by 7 bases and J by 0 bases, with 1 base between. The CDR3 covers 11 residues. The germline gives CDR1 LNHDA, CDR2 SQIVND (reference sequence).

The genes are TRBV18 and TRBJ1-1, with unresolved D. The V gene lost 2 bases and the J gene lost 6 bases, with 16 bases spanning the gap. Germline-derived CDR1 and CDR2 are KGHSH and LQKENI. The CDR3 runs 15 residues. The CDR3 coding sequence is TGTGCCAGCTCACCATCGGCTAGGGCGAGAGCTGAAGCTTTCTTT. Protein product: CASSPSARARAEAFF.

The rearrangement joins TRBV4-1 to TRBJ1-1; 8 bases match TRBD1. J gave up 4 bases and V 4 bases, and 8 bases lay outside the gene matches. CDR3 length: 15 amino acids. Germline V gene data show CDR1 as MGHRA and CDR2 as YSYEKL. CDR3 nucleotides: TGCGCCAGCAGCCCATTGGACAGGGAGGGCACTGAAGCTTTCTTT. As protein: CASSPLDREGTEAFF.

J is TRBJ2-5 and V is TRBV6-1; 16 positions match TRBD2. There are 15 residues in the CDR3. V shed 0 bases, J shed 10 bases, and the junction held 2 bases outside the gene matches. Germline V gene data show CDR1 as MNHNS and CDR2 as SASEGT. CDR3 nucleotide sequence: TGTGCCAGCAGTGAAGCGGGGACTAGCGGGAGGGTCCAGTACTTC. Translation gives CASSEAGTSGRVQYF.

As to this clone: At one of its ends the junction is not consistent with the germline gene, which may arise from a read error. The rearrangement uses TRBV6-5 and TRBJ1-2; D is unclear. This CDR3 spans 14 amino acids. CDR1 and CDR2 (germline): MNHEY, SVGAGI. The CDR3 region has the DNA TGTGCCAGCACTTACCGGGGAGGAGGTTCTGGCTACACCTTC. Protein: CASTYRGGGSGYTF.

In DNA, the CDR3 is TGCGCCAGCAGCCAAGGGGGACAGGGGGCTCGGTACGAGCAGTACTTC. Its protein product is CASSQGGQGARYEQYF. The chain has TRBV4-3 and TRBJ2-7; 12 positions agree with TRBD1. The junction had 5 bases not matched to a gene; V was cut back by 1 base and J by 4 bases. CDR3 size: 16 residues. CDR1 and CDR2 from the germline V gene are LGHNA and YSLEER.